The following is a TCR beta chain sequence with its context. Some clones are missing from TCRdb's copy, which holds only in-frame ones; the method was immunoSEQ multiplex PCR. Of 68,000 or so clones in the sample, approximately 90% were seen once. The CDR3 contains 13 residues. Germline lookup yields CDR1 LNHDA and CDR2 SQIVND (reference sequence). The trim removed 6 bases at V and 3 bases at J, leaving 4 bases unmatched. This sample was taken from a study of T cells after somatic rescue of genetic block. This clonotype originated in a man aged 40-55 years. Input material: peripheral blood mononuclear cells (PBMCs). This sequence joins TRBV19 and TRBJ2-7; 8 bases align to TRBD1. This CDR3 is CASRDRDHYEQYF. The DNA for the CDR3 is TGTGCCAGTAGGGACAGGGATCACTACGAGCAGTACTTC.